This T cell receptor (beta chain) is drawn from a study of blood T cell repertoires in COVID-19 (dated by TCRdb to about 2020). Describing the broader study: Collaborator samples came from the United States, Italy and Spain and covered acute and convalescent phases of COVID-19. The prospective study material was composed of cDNA or gDNA derived from T cells, B-cell-depleted T cells, or PBMCs. Subjects who had been exposed to COVID-19, were actively infected with it, or had recovered from it provided the deeply sampled blood TCRbeta repertoires that made up the dataset. The repertoires were released in a freely available public database meant as a resource for research on the immune response to SARS-CoV-2. Samples were obtained from the ongoing ImmuneRACE study (first 160 participants) and from 1,200 or so subjects provided by 6 global collaborators. Sample metadata almost always included a de-identified subject ID, COVID-19 status, age in years and sex. HLA class I and class II types, where available, came from metadata supplied by the sample provider rather than from assay-based typing.

Overall results and qualifications from the work: How much clinical and demographic metadata was included differed by source and by participant, and the metadata was provided uncurated.

Including cysteine and phenylalanine, the CDR3 has 14 amino acids. Left in the record is the CDR3 DNA by itself, 42 bases read in frame from the first base. V has 4 bases trimmed and J has 5 bases trimmed; junction bases matching no gene number 4. For CDR1 and CDR2, the germline V gene lists KGHDR and SFDVKD. On this clone: Its antigen target is currently unknown. No base qualities exist here, and no much larger clone lies one base off it.

TCRbeta CDR3 regions were amplified from genomic DNA using the immunoSEQ Assay, a bias-controlled multiplex PCR. Turning to the authors' computational methods: The number of nucleated cells in each sample was estimated by amplification of reference gene primers within the assay. Sequence reads were collapsed and filtered to measure the absolute abundance of every unique TCRbeta CDR3 rearrangement. For each sample, productive Simpson clonality was calculated as the square root of Simpson's diversity index across productive rearrangements. TCRdb carries this immuneACCESS record with in-frame sequences only. Its versions omit some clonotypes, under half of them owing to an unresolved V gene in the studies checked, with the rest unexplained. V and J calls and clone size are copied from that table; D and trimming were computed from the DNA. In this sample the table shows approximately 250,000 clones, 75% to 90% of which occur a single time. Clones ranked in the top ten supply roughly 3.9% of the sample.

Participants in the prospective study were enrolled through a virtual design, were aged about 18 to 100 years, and lived in 24 United States geographic areas. To assign participants to cohorts, the prospective study relied on clinical history that participants themselves reported in a screening survey and a study questionnaire. Mobile phlebotomists in the prospective study collected whole blood, serum and a nasopharyngeal or oropharyngeal swab from every participant. Over an approximately 2-month period, participants in the prospective study had the option of providing additional blood draws and questionnaires. Before DNA extraction, blood samples from the prospective study were shipped at room temperature or frozen.

Sequences were obtained from PBMCs or T cells enriched from blood (not recorded which). The chain was built from TRBV24-1 and TRBJ1-2; a stretch of 9 junction bases matches TRBD1. The receptor was isolated from a woman aged 25 to 45 with acute COVID-19. Here is the DNA: TGTGCCACCAGTGACGGGACAGGGCGGTATGGCTACACCTTC. It specifies CATSDGTGRYGYTF.